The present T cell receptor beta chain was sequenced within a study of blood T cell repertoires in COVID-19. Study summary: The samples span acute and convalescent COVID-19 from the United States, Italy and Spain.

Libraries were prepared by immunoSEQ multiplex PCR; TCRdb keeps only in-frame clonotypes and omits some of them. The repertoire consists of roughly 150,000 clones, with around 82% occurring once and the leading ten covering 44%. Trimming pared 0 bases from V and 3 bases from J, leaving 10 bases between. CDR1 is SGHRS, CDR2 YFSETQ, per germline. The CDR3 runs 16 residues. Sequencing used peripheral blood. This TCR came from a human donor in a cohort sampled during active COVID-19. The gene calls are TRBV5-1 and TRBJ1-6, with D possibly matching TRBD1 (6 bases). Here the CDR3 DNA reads TGCGCCAGCAGCTTGGTAGGGGGAAACTATAATTCACCCCTCCACTTT. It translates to CASSLVGGNYNSPLHF.